The entry below gives a single T cell receptor beta chain sequence along with its context. Its antigen remains unknown. This sample was taken from a study of blood T cells in healthy people across ages. Primed by a sample-barcoded 5' primer and a J-beta primer mix, a second PCR proceeded for about 7 to 12 cycles. Each cDNA molecule received a tag from a template-switch adaptor that had 12 random nucleotides. TCRdb used MiXCR to reprocess the 5' RACE reads, holding one entry per CDR3 protein. The sample lists hundreds of thousands of distinct CDR3 sequences, 22% occurring once. Notes on the study in general: Calculation of diversity from one million T cells yielded estimates considered to be underestimates. More naive CD4+ cells and higher diversity marked long-lived donors relative to aged donors.

Trimming shortened V by 0 bases and J by 3 bases, and 5 bases separated the two germline ends. This CDR3 has 13 residues. Per the germline V gene, CDR1 is SGDLS and CDR2 is YYNGEE. Sequenced material: blood. The receptor's source is a man between 65 and 79 years old in good health. J is TRBJ2-3 and V is TRBV9, with D hard to call. This CDR3 is CASSVAVTDTQYF. CDR3 nucleotides: TGTGCCAGCAGCGTAGCTGTAACAGATACGCAGTATTTT.